The clone carrying this TCR beta chain was observed a handful of times. The antigen remains undetermined. The sample comes from a study of T cell responses to AZD1222 COVID-19 vaccine. Notes on the study in general: Seropositive status at baseline applied to only five to seven AZD1222 recipients. With two AZD1222 doses given, Spike-specific TCR breadth and depth both rose.

J lost 3 bases, V lost 4 bases, and 13 bases had no gene match. CDR3 length: 17 residues. CDR1 is SGHRS and CDR2 is YFSETQ in the germline V gene. Repertoires were generated with immunoSEQ multiplex PCR, while TCRdb's copy carries only in-frame clones and drops some. Altogether tens of thousands of clones are present, 70% to 90% being singletons, with the ten largest covering approximately 13%. The chain carries TRBV5-1 and TRBJ1-1; 9 positions agree with TRBD1. This sequence originates from an adult in good health. The specimen was peripheral blood, collected on day 0 of AZD1222 vaccination. CDR3 sequence: CASSPTGGARWDTEAFF. CDR3 coding DNA: TGCGCCAGCAGCCCCACAGGGGGCGCGCGGTGGGACACTGAAGCTTTCTTT.